The T cell receptor (beta chain) under discussion was sequenced for a study of shared clonotypes between healthy human individuals. Turning to this clone: Its specificity is unknown.

Both subsets, CD45RA+ naive and CD45RA-negative memory, were split from the CD4+ cells. Whole-study results and caveats: Compared with clonotypes that all four donors shared, non-shared clonotypes had lower generation probabilities.

Assay: immunoSEQ multiplex PCR; the TCRdb copy retains only in-frame clones and omits some. The profile shows some 2,500,000 clones, 80% to 95% of them singletons. The CDR3 totals 15 residues. Germline V gene sequence: CDR1 SEHNR, CDR2 FQNEAQ (reference sequence). The V segment lost 5 bases and the J segment 7 bases; nucleotides outside the gene matches: 7. The clonotype was recovered from a man younger than 35 in good health. Some clones in this sample may be carry-over from other donors' samples. V gene TRBV7-9 combines with J gene TRBJ2-2; the match to TRBD2 covers 10 bases. What was sequenced was naive CD4+ T cells from PBMCs. Subset described: CD45RA+ positively selected. CDR3 sequence reads: CASSPTSGLGGELFF. The CDR3 nucleotides are TGTGCCAGCAGCCCGACTAGCGGGTTGGGCGGGGAGCTGTTTTTT.